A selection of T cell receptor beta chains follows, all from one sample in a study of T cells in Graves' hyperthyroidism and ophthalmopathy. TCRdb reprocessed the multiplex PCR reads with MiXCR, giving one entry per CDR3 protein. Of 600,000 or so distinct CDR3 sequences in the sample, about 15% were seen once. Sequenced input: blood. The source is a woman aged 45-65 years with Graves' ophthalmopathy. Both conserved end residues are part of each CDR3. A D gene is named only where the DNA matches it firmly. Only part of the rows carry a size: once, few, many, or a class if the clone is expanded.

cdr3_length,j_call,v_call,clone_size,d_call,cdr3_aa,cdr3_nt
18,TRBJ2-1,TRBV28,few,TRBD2,CASGPGLAGGGLYNEQFF,TGTGCCAGCGGCCCGGGACTAGCGGGAGGGGGGCTCTACAATGAGCAGTTCTTC
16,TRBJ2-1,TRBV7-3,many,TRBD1,CASSLRGQSSYNEQFF,TGTGCCAGCAGCCTGAGGGGACAGAGCTCCTACAATGAGCAGTTCTTC
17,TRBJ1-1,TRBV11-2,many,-,CASSPSSGAVINTEAFF,TGTGCCAGCAGCCCAAGTTCGGGCGCAGTCATCAACACTGAAGCTTTCTTT
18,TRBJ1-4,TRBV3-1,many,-,CASSQDFRTEGPDEKLFF,TGTGCCAGCAGCCAAGATTTCAGGACAGAAGGCCCAGATGAAAAACTGTTTTTT
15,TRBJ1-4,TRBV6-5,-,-,CASSYPPAADEKLFF,TGTGCCAGCAGTTACCCTCCGGCCGCCGATGAAAAACTGTTTTTT
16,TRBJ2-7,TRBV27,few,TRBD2,CASSKNLAGRSYEQYF,TGTGCCAGCAGCAAAAATCTAGCGGGCCGCTCCTACGAGCAGTACTTC
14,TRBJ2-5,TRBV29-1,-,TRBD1,CSVVRGKGVETQYF,TGCAGCGTTGTCAGGGGGAAGGGGGTAGAGACCCAGTACTTC
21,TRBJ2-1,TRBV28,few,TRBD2,CASSAPLGLAVRGNTHGEQFF,TGTGCCAGCAGTGCTCCCCTGGGACTAGCGGTTAGGGGCAACACACACGGTGAGCAGTTCTTC
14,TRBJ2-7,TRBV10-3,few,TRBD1,CAISEQGVAYEQYF,TGTGCCATCAGTGAACAGGGGGTAGCCTACGAGCAGTACTTC
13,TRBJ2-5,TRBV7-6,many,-,CASSLRQVGTQYF,TGTGCCAGCAGCTTAAGGCAGGTTGGGACCCAGTACTTC
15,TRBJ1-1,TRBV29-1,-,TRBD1,CSVGYRGGGGTEAFF,TGCAGCGTGGGCTACAGGGGAGGAGGAGGGACTGAAGCTTTCTTT
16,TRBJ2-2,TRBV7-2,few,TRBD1,CASSLRIQGATGELFF,TGTGCCAGCAGCTTACGTATACAGGGGGCCACCGGGGAGCTGTTTTTT
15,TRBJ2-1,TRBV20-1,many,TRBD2,CSAPRLAGGPNEQFF,TGCAGTGCCCCGAGACTAGCGGGAGGGCCCAATGAGCAGTTCTTC
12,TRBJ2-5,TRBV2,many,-,CASRGDRETQYF,TGTGCCAGCCGTGGGGATCGAGAGACCCAGTACTTC
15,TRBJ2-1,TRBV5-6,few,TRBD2,CASSQTSGTENEQFF,TGTGCCAGCAGCCAGACTAGCGGGACGGAGAATGAGCAGTTCTTC
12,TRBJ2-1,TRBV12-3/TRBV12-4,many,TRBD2,CASSWTSYEQFF,TGTGCCAGCAGTTGGACTAGTTATGAGCAGTTCTTC
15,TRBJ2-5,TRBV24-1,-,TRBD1,CATSSGQGSGETQYF,TGTGCCACCAGTTCGGGACAGGGGTCTGGTGAGACCCAGTACTTC
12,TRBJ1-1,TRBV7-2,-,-,CASSLAGGGAFF,TGTGCCAGCAGCTTAGCGGGGGGCGGAGCTTTCTTT
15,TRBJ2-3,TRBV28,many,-,CASSSAGQNTDTQYF,TGTGCCAGCAGCTCAGCCGGACAAAACACAGATACGCAGTATTTT
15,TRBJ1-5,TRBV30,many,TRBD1,CAWSGGQGFNQPQHF,TGTGCCTGGAGTGGAGGACAGGGGTTCAATCAGCCCCAGCATTTT
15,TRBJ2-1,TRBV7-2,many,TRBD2,CASSLVAGGGDEQFF,TGTGCCAGCAGCTTAGTCGCGGGAGGAGGGGATGAGCAGTTCTTC
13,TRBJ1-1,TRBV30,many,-,CAWSPRGNTEAFF,TGTGCCTGGAGTCCCCGAGGGAACACTGAAGCTTTCTTT
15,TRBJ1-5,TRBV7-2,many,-,CASSSQAGRRQPQHF,TGTGCCAGCAGCTCACAAGCTGGGAGGAGGCAGCCCCAGCATTTT
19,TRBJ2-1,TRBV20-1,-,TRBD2,CSARPTLGLAGSSYNEQFF,TGCAGTGCTAGACCCACCCTCGGACTAGCGGGGAGCTCCTACAATGAGCAGTTCTTC
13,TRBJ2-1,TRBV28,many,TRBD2,CASSFGSGRDKFF,TGTGCCAGCAGTTTTGGTAGCGGGAGGGATAAGTTCTTC
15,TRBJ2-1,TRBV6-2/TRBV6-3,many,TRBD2,CASSFSGRTTNEQFF,TGTGCCAGCAGTTTTAGCGGGAGGACGACCAATGAGCAGTTCTTC
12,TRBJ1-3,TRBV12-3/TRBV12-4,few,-,CASTSPGNTIYF,TGTGCCAGCACCTCGCCTGGAAACACCATATATTTT
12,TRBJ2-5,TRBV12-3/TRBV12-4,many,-,CASRTEQETQYF,TGTGCCAGCAGAACAGAACAAGAGACCCAGTACTTC
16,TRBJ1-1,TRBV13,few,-,CASSYRTNGRYTEAFF,TGTGCCAGCAGCTACCGGACGAATGGAAGGTACACTGAAGCTTTCTTT
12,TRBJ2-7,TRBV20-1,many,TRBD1,CSAQGALGEQYF,TGCAGTGCTCAGGGGGCACTAGGAGAGCAGTACTTC
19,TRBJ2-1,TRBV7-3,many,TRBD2,CASSEKGGTSGSKVNEQFF,TGTGCCAGCAGCGAAAAGGGCGGGACTAGCGGGAGTAAAGTCAATGAGCAGTTCTTC
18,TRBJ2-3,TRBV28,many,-,CASSFSIFSLAGTDTQYF,TGTGCCAGCAGTTTCTCCATTTTTAGCCTAGCAGGCACAGATACGCAGTATTTT
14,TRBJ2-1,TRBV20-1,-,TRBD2,CSATSGSAMGEQFF,TGCAGTGCTACTAGCGGGAGCGCTATGGGAGAGCAGTTCTTC
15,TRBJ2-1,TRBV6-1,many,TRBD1,CASITRDRSYNEQFF,TGTGCCAGCATCACCCGGGACAGGTCCTACAATGAGCAGTTCTTC
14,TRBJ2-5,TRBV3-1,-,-,CASSVTGSLETQYF,TGTGCCAGCAGCGTAACTGGCTCCCTCGAGACCCAGTACTTC
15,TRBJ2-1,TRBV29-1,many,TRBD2,CSVERSGRAYNEQFF,TGCAGCGTTGAACGTAGCGGGCGAGCCTACAATGAGCAGTTCTTC
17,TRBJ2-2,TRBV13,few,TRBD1,CASSPEAGQGVTGELFF,TGTGCCAGCAGCCCAGAAGCGGGACAGGGGGTCACCGGGGAGCTGTTTTTT
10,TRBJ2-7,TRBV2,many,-,CASSVYEQYF,TGTGCCAGCAGCGTTTACGAGCAGTACTTC
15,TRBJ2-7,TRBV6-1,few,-,CASSEVPGRYYEQYF,TGTGCCAGCAGTGAGGTCCCGGGACGCTACTACGAGCAGTACTTC
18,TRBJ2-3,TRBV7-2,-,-,CASSLVPYSARGTDTQYF,TGTGCCAGCAGCTTAGTCCCATACAGCGCCCGGGGCACAGATACGCAGTATTTT
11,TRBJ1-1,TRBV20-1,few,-,CCEGQGTEAFF,TGCTGCGAGGGTCAAGGCACTGAAGCTTTCTTT
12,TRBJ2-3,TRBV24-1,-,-,CATSGARDTQYF,TGTGCCACCAGTGGCGCGAGGGATACGCAGTATTTT
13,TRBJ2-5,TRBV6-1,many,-,CASNSGGQETQYF,TGTGCCAGCAATTCAGGGGGGCAAGAGACCCAGTACTTC
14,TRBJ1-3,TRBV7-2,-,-,CASSARTSRNTIYF,TGTGCCAGCAGCGCCCGGACTTCCCGAAACACCATATATTTT
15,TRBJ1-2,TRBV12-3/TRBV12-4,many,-,CASTLGGGGNYGYTF,TGTGCCAGCACCCTTGGTGGAGGGGGTAACTATGGCTACACCTTC
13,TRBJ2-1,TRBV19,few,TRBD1,CATKGQGYNEQFF,TGTGCCACCAAGGGACAGGGCTACAATGAGCAGTTCTTC
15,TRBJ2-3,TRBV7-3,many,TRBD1,CASSHTGVSADTQYF,TGTGCCAGCAGCCACACAGGGGTGTCGGCCGATACGCAGTATTTT
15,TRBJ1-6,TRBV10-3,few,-,CAISSRTGDNSPLHF,TGTGCCATCAGCAGCAGGACGGGCGATAATTCACCCCTCCACTTT
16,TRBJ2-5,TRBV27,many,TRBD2,CASSFFGAGRGETQYF,TGTGCCAGCAGTTTTTTTGGGGCCGGGAGGGGAGAGACCCAGTACTTC
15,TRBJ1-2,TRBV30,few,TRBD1,CAWSVQGAKYYGYTF,TGTGCCTGGAGTGTCCAGGGGGCGAAATACTATGGCTACACCTTC
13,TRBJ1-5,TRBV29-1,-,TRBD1,CSARTGEFEPQHF,TGCAGCGCCAGGACAGGGGAATTTGAGCCCCAGCATTTT
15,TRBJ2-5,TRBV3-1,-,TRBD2,CASSQVAGDEETQYF,TGTGCCAGCAGCCAAGTAGCGGGAGATGAAGAGACCCAGTACTTC
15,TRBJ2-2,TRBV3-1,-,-,CASSQLPGVTGELFF,TGTGCCAGCAGCCAACTTCCGGGGGTCACCGGGGAGCTGTTTTTT
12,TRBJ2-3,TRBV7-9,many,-,CASSPGVDTQYF,TGTGCCAGCTCACCAGGGGTCGATACGCAGTATTTT
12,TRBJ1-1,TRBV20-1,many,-,CSVFGGNTEAFF,TGCAGTGTGTTCGGAGGGAACACTGAAGCTTTCTTT
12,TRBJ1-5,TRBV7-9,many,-,CASSLGGQPQHF,TGTGCCAGCAGTTTGGGGGGGCAGCCCCAGCATTTT
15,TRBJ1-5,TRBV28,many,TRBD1,CASSLRQGARQPQHF,TGTGCCAGCAGTTTGAGACAGGGGGCGAGACAGCCCCAGCATTTT
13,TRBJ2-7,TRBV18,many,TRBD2,CASSPLAGYEQYF,TGTGCCAGCTCCCCACTAGCGGGCTACGAGCAGTACTTC
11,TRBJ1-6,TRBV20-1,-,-,CSASGFSPPHF,TGCAGTGCTAGCGGGTTTTCACCCCCCCACTTT
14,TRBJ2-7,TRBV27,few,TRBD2,CASSGLAEAYEQYF,TGTGCCAGCAGCGGACTAGCGGAGGCCTACGAGCAGTACTTC